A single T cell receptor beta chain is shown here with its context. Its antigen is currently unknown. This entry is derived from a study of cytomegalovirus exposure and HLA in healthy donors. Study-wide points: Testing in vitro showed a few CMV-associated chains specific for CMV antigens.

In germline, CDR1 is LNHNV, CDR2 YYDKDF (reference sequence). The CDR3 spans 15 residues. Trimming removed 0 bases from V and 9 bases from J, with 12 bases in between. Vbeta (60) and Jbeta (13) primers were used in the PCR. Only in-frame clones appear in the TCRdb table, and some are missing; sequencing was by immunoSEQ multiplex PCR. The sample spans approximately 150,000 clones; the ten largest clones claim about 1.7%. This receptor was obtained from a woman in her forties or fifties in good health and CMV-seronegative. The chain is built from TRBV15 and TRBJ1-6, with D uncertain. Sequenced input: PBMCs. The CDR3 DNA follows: TGTGCCACCAGCAGAGATCGTAGCCGAGGTTCACCCCTCCACTTT. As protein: CATSRDRSRGSPLHF. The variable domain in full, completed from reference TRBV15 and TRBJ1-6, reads DAMVIQNPRYQVTQFGKPVTLSCSQTLNHNVMYWYQQKSSQAPKLLFHYYDKDFNNEADTPDNFQSRRPNTSFCFLDIRSPGLGDTAMYLCATSRDRSRGSPLHFGNGTRLTVT.